One sample yielded the 6 T cell receptor beta chains listed below, sequenced in a study of CD8 T cells in ankylosing spondylitis (dated by TCRdb to about 2017). Findings and caveats that apply to the study as a whole: Blood from ankylosing spondylitis patients appeared to be characterized by a TCR beta motif made up of fewer than ten highly homologous amino acid variants.

Libraries were built with 5' RACE. Data came from an Illumina HiSeq 2500. Using fastp at Q25 and MiXCR, TCRdb reprocessed the public reads and kept productive beta chains. A single entry per CDR3 protein holds the most common genes and DNA from its merged rows. In this sample the table shows more than 500,000 distinct CDR3 sequences, approximately 5% of which occur a single time. The ten largest clones capture around 3.5% of the sample. Their cognate antigens are unknown. The sequencing sample was made of blood, either unsorted or a sorted T cell fraction (not recorded which). These receptors came from a male donor with ankylosing spondylitis.

This clonotype was observed many times. This chain joins TRBV20-1 and TRBJ1-5; tentatively, D is TRBD1 (6 bases). Trimming stripped 5 bases from V and 0 bases from J, with 14 bases between. This CDR3 comprises 15 residues. Germline V gene lookup returns CDR1 DFQATT and CDR2 SNEGSKA (reference sequence). Here the CDR3 DNA reads TGCAGTGCTGGGATAGACAGGTTTAGCAATCAGCCCCAGCATTTT. Its protein product is CSAGIDRFSNQPQHF.

This clonotype showed up many times. V is TRBV6-4 and J is TRBJ2-7; no clear D. The CDR3 runs 15 residues. The germline gives CDR1 MRHNA, CDR2 SNTAGT. V gave up 6 bases and J gave up 2 bases, with 17 bases separating them. In DNA, the CDR3 is TGTGCCAGCAGCCCCATTGCCAGAAACACCTACGAGCAGTACTTC. Translation: CASSPIARNTYEQYF.

This chain links TRBV14 with TRBJ2-5; possible D gene TRBD1, 5 bases. V was trimmed by 6 bases and J by 5 bases, leaving 13 bases between them. The germline CDR1 and CDR2 sequences are SGHDN and FVKESK. The CDR3 has 13 residues. CDR3 region: CASRQDLGETQYF. DNA of the CDR3: TGTGCCAGCAGACAGGACCTCGGGGAGACCCAGTACTTC.

V is TRBV4-1 and J is TRBJ2-3, with D tentatively TRBD2 (7 bases). This CDR3 spans 17 amino acids. From germline, CDR1 is MGHRA and CDR2 YSYEKL. Trimming shortened V by 5 bases and J by 0 bases, and 18 bases separated the two germline ends. CDR3 sequence (DNA): TGCGCCAGCAGCGTGGGAGGGGGGAGGATGAGCACAGATACGCAGTATTTT. Translated, it gives CASSVGGGRMSTDTQYF.

This clonotype was observed at least ten times. This chain joins TRBV7-3 and TRBJ1-3; the D is unclear. CDR1 and CDR2 from the germline V gene are SGHTA and FQGTGA. V shed 2 bases and J shed 3 bases, with 2 bases lying between them. The CDR3 extends over 12 amino acids. The CDR3 spells CASSLDGNTIYF. In DNA form, the CDR3 reads TGTGCCAGCAGCTTAGATGGAAACACCATATATTTT.

This clonotype was counted a single time. The chain is built from TRBV20-1 and TRBJ2-5; maybe TRBD1 (6 bases). Germline CDR1 is DFQATT and CDR2 is SNEGSKA (reference sequence). The CDR3 length is 14 residues. V shed 4 bases and J shed 5 bases, with 17 bases lying between them. The CDR3 sequence is CSATKQGARETQYF. The CDR3 DNA sequence: TGCAGTGCTACTAAACAGGGAGCCAGGGAGACCCAGTACTTC.